The T cell receptor (beta chain) described here comes from a study of T cells after yellow fever vaccination. General study points: Post-booster reappearance was seen for most primary-vaccination clones (just over 95% CD4, around 91% CD8). Peaking on day 5 versus 15, the secondary response was faster but weaker.

A universal primer site and UMIs were added as TCR cDNA was made by 5'RACE template switching. TCRdb re-called the 5' RACE reads with MiXCR, one entry per CDR3 protein. Among approximately 74,000 distinct CDR3 sequences, more than 5.5% were seen once, and the ten largest hold roughly 33%. Per germline, CDR1 ENHRY and CDR2 SYGVKD. The germline V and J ends were trimmed by 5 bases and 2 bases, with 10 bases remaining between them. This CDR3 has 14 residues. About this clonotype itself: Its specificity is unknown.

The sample in question was CD8+ T cells sorted from PBMCs, obtained 5 to 6 days after the first yellow fever vaccination. The chain links TRBV10-3 to TRBJ2-1; D is unresolved. The sequence was collected from a young man who received the YFV17D yellow fever vaccine. CDR3 DNA sequence: TGTGCCATCAGTCCCGCGTTGCCCTACAATGAGCAGTTCTTC. It is translated as CAISPALPYNEQFF.